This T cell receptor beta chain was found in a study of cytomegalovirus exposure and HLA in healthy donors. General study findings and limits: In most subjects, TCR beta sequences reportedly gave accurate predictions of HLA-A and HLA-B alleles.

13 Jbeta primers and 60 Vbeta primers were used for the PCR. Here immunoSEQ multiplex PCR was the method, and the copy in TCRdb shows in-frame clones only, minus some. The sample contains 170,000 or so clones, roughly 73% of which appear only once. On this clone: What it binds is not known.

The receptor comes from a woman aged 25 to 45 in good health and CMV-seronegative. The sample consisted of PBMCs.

The CDR3 DNA sequence: TGTGCCAGCAGTTTCACCGGGACAGGGTTCTATGGCTACACCTTC. Amino acid sequence: CASSFTGTGFYGYTF. The chain combines TRBV28 with TRBJ1-2; 9 bases map to TRBD1. The junction had 6 bases not matched to a gene; V was cut back by 3 bases and J by 4 bases. Per the germline V gene, CDR1 is MDHEN and CDR2 is SYDVKM. The CDR3 loop spans 15 amino acids.